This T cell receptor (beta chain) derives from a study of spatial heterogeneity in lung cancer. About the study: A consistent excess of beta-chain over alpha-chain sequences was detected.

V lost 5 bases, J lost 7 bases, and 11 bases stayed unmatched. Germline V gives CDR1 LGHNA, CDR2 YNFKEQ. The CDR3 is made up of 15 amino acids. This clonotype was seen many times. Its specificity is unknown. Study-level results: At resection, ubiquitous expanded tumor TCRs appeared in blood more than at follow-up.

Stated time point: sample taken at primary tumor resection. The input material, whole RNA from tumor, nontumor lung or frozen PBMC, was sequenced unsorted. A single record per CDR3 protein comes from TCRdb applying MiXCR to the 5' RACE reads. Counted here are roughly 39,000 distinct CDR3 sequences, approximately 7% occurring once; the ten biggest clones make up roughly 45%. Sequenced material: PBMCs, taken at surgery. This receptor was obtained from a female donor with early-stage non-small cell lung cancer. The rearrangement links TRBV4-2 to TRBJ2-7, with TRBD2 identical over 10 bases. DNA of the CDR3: TGTGCCAGCAGCGCTACCCTTGGGACTAGCGAGGAGCAGTACTTC. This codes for CASSATLGTSEEQYF.